The rows below give T cell receptor beta chains drawn from one sample of a study of cytomegalovirus exposure and HLA in healthy donors. Assay used: immunoSEQ multiplex PCR; TCRdb lists only in-frame clones, some missing. The sample holds more than 85,000 clones; about 86% are singletons and the top ten take roughly 2.2%. The sequencing sample was made of PBMCs. All receptors come from a woman in her twenties or thirties in good health and CMV-seronegative. Each CDR3 is given with its conserved first and last residue. Fields, in order: V gene, D gene, J gene, clone size, CDR3 protein, CDR3 DNA. A D gene is named only where the DNA matches it firmly. Rows may omit the clone size; those that give it use once, few, many or a size class.

v_gene: TRBV7-2
d_gene: .
j_gene: TRBJ2-2
abundance: .
CDR3aa: CASSLAVYNTGELFF
CDR3nt: TGTGCCAGCAGCTTAGCTGTCTATAACACCGGGGAGCTGTTTTTT

v_gene: TRBV5-5
d_gene: .
j_gene: TRBJ1-3
abundance: .
CDR3aa: CASSLAVYSSGNTIYF
CDR3nt: TGTGCCAGCAGCTTGGCCGTATATAGCTCTGGAAACACCATATATTTT

v_gene: TRBV10-3
d_gene: .
j_gene: TRBJ1-1
abundance: .
CDR3aa: CAISESGARAENTEAFF
CDR3nt: TGTGCCATCAGTGAGTCTGGCGCCAGGGCGGAGAACACTGAAGCTTTCTTT

v_gene: TRBV30
d_gene: TRBD2
j_gene: TRBJ2-3
abundance: .
CDR3aa: CAWMVLAGGVSTDTQYF
CDR3nt: TGTGCCTGGATGGTGCTAGCGGGAGGGGTAAGCACAGATACGCAGTATTTT

v_gene: TRBV29-1
d_gene: .
j_gene: TRBJ2-3
abundance: .
CDR3aa: CSVVGGGASDTQYF
CDR3nt: TGCAGCGTTGTGGGGGGGGGCGCATCAGATACGCAGTATTTT

v_gene: TRBV5-6
d_gene: TRBD1
j_gene: TRBJ2-7
abundance: once
CDR3aa: CASSPPGTGAYEQYF
CDR3nt: TGTGCCAGCAGCCCACCTGGGACAGGGGCCTACGAGCAGTACTTC

v_gene: TRBV9
d_gene: .
j_gene: TRBJ2-7
abundance: .
CDR3aa: CASSETGSGSYEQYF
CDR3nt: TGTGCCAGCAGCGAGACAGGCTCGGGATCCTACGAGCAGTACTTC

v_gene: TRBV18
d_gene: .
j_gene: TRBJ2-2
abundance: .
CDR3aa: CASSPLFWGSPGELFF
CDR3nt: TGTGCCAGCTCACCACTTTTTTGGGGCTCCCCCGGGGAGCTGTTTTTT

v_gene: TRBV6-5
d_gene: .
j_gene: TRBJ2-6
abundance: .
CDR3aa: CASSPPHSGANVLTF
CDR3nt: TGTGCCAGCAGTCCCCCCCACTCTGGGGCCAACGTCCTGACTTTC

v_gene: TRBV6-1
d_gene: TRBD2
j_gene: TRBJ2-5
abundance: .
CDR3aa: CASSEGLAGPQETQYF
CDR3nt: TGTGCCAGCAGTGAAGGACTAGCGGGACCTCAAGAGACCCAGTACTTC

v_gene: TRBV19
d_gene: TRBD1
j_gene: TRBJ1-4
abundance: .
CDR3aa: CASSIRDRSKKAEKLFF
CDR3nt: TGTGCCAGTAGTATTCGGGACAGGTCAAAAAAGGCTGAAAAACTGTTTTTT

v_gene: TRBV5-8
d_gene: .
j_gene: TRBJ2-4
abundance: .
CDR3aa: CASSFGGLRNIQYF
CDR3nt: TGTGCCAGCAGCTTCGGGGGTTTGAGGAACATTCAGTACTTC

v_gene: TRBV19
d_gene: TRBD1
j_gene: TRBJ2-7
abundance: .
CDR3aa: CASSSGQGPAYEQYF
CDR3nt: TGTGCCAGTAGTTCCGGACAGGGACCCGCCTACGAGCAGTACTTC

v_gene: TRBV19
d_gene: TRBD2
j_gene: TRBJ2-3
abundance: .
CDR3aa: CASSIDGLAGDTQYF
CDR3nt: TGTGCCAGTAGTATCGATGGCCTAGCGGGAGATACGCAGTATTTT

v_gene: TRBV6-6
d_gene: .
j_gene: TRBJ1-5
abundance: .
CDR3aa: CASSYSGAGNQPQHF
CDR3nt: TGTGCCAGCAGTTACTCGGGGGCAGGGAATCAGCCCCAGCATTTT

v_gene: TRBV7-9
d_gene: TRBD1
j_gene: TRBJ1-2
abundance: .
CDR3aa: CASSFTGDRGYTF
CDR3nt: TGTGCCAGCAGCTTTACAGGGGATCGGGGCTACACCTTC

v_gene: TRBV29-1
d_gene: TRBD2
j_gene: TRBJ2-1
abundance: .
CDR3aa: CSVVPSGRAYNEQFF
CDR3nt: TGCAGCGTTGTGCCCAGCGGGAGGGCCTACAATGAGCAGTTCTTC

v_gene: TRBV10-3
d_gene: TRBD1
j_gene: TRBJ2-3
abundance: .
CDR3aa: CAAIRDRGADTQYF
CDR3nt: TGTGCCGCAATCCGGGACAGGGGTGCAGATACGCAGTATTTT

v_gene: TRBV7-2
d_gene: .
j_gene: TRBJ2-1
abundance: .
CDR3aa: CASSLGYASYNEQFF
CDR3nt: TGTGCCAGCAGCTTGGGCTATGCTTCCTACAATGAGCAGTTCTTC

v_gene: TRBV9
d_gene: TRBD1
j_gene: TRBJ1-2
abundance: .
CDR3aa: CASSSRTGDYGYTF
CDR3nt: TGTGCCAGCAGCTCCAGGACAGGGGACTATGGCTACACCTTC

v_gene: TRBV5-6
d_gene: TRBD2
j_gene: TRBJ2-3
abundance: few
CDR3aa: CASREAGGTSGNTQYF
CDR3nt: TGTGCCAGCAGAGAAGCCGGGGGGACTAGCGGGAATACGCAGTATTTT

v_gene: TRBV19
d_gene: .
j_gene: TRBJ1-4
abundance: .
CDR3aa: CASSTTGIPNEKLFF
CDR3nt: TGTGCCAGTAGTACTACAGGGATTCCTAATGAAAAACTGTTTTTT

v_gene: TRBV9
d_gene: .
j_gene: TRBJ2-2
abundance: .
CDR3aa: CASSRGNTGELFF
CDR3nt: TGTGCCAGCAGCCGCGGGAACACCGGGGAGCTGTTTTTT

v_gene: TRBV9
d_gene: .
j_gene: TRBJ2-6
abundance: .
CDR3aa: CASSVFSSSGANVLTF
CDR3nt: TGTGCCAGCAGCGTATTCTCGAGCTCTGGGGCCAACGTCCTGACTTTC

v_gene: TRBV19
d_gene: TRBD2
j_gene: TRBJ2-3
abundance: .
CDR3aa: CASQREITDTQYF
CDR3nt: TGTGCCAGTCAGCGGGAGATCACAGATACGCAGTATTTT

v_gene: TRBV7-9
d_gene: .
j_gene: TRBJ2-5
abundance: .
CDR3aa: CASSLRQDETQYF
CDR3nt: TGTGCCAGCAGCTTACGACAGGACGAGACCCAGTACTTC

v_gene: TRBV28
d_gene: .
j_gene: TRBJ2-7
abundance: .
CDR3aa: CASSFRTTSYEQYF
CDR3nt: TGTGCCAGCAGTTTTAGGACTACATCCTACGAGCAGTACTTC

v_gene: TRBV13
d_gene: TRBD2
j_gene: TRBJ2-3
abundance: .
CDR3aa: CASSLVRGGTSGSVDTQYF
CDR3nt: TGTGCCAGCAGCTTAGTCCGGGGGGGGACTAGCGGGAGCGTGGATACGCAGTATTTT

v_gene: TRBV19
d_gene: .
j_gene: TRBJ1-2
abundance: .
CDR3aa: CASSRQIDYGYTF
CDR3nt: TGTGCCAGTAGTAGACAGATAGACTATGGCTACACCTTC

v_gene: TRBV19
d_gene: TRBD2
j_gene: TRBJ2-7
abundance: .
CDR3aa: CASSTEAGISYEQYF
CDR3nt: TGTGCCAGTAGTACAGAAGCGGGAATCTCCTACGAGCAGTACTTC

v_gene: TRBV5-1
d_gene: .
j_gene: TRBJ2-3
abundance: .
CDR3aa: CASSLWGPRAQYF
CDR3nt: TGCGCCAGCAGCTTGTGGGGGCCCAGGGCGCAGTATTTT

v_gene: TRBV5-5
d_gene: .
j_gene: TRBJ1-1
abundance: .
CDR3aa: CASSPVVRNTEAFF
CDR3nt: TGTGCCAGCAGCCCCGTAGTGAGGAACACTGAAGCTTTCTTT

v_gene: TRBV5-6
d_gene: TRBD2
j_gene: TRBJ2-5
abundance: few
CDR3aa: CASTPGLAGDHGETQYF
CDR3nt: TGTGCCAGCACTCCGGGACTAGCGGGAGACCACGGGGAGACCCAGTACTTC

v_gene: TRBV7-6
d_gene: .
j_gene: TRBJ2-5
abundance: few
CDR3aa: CASSFRQRPLDF
CDR3nt: TGTGCCAGCAGCTTCAGGCAGCGGCCCCTAGACTTC

v_gene: TRBV7-9
d_gene: TRBD2
j_gene: TRBJ2-1
abundance: .
CDR3aa: CASSKLAGAYNEQFF
CDR3nt: TGTGCCAGCAGCAAACTAGCGGGAGCCTACAATGAGCAGTTCTTC

v_gene: TRBV27
d_gene: .
j_gene: TRBJ1-5
abundance: .
CDR3aa: CASRPDRLNQPQHF
CDR3nt: TGTGCCAGCCGCCCGGACAGACTCAATCAGCCCCAGCATTTT

v_gene: TRBV7-2
d_gene: .
j_gene: TRBJ2-3
abundance: .
CDR3aa: CASSPLMGLYPYF
CDR3nt: TGTGCCAGCAGCCCGTTAATGGGGCTTTATCCGTATTTT

v_gene: TRBV19
d_gene: TRBD1
j_gene: TRBJ1-2
abundance: .
CDR3aa: CASSFGTDVGGYTF
CDR3nt: TGTGCCAGTAGTTTCGGGACAGACGTAGGCGGCTACACCTTC